This T cell receptor (beta chain) was recovered during a study of T-cell reconstitution after alpha-beta-depleted transplantation in children. Points from the study as a whole: It was reported that alpha-beta T cells came from several hundred expanded graft clones (about two months after transplant). After transplant, high TCRbeta diversity at day 60 in some patients arose from surviving recipient T cells and thymic progenitors. The authors attributed T-cell counts and diversity one year after transplant mostly to newly produced T cells.

Molecular barcoding with unique molecular identifiers was used for the TCRbeta library. TCRdb redid the calling of the PCR reads with MiXCR, one entry per CDR3 protein. In the table there are 610,000 or so distinct CDR3 sequences, approximately 30% of which are singletons. V shed 7 bases and J shed 5 bases, with 22 bases lying between them. The CDR3 spans 16 residues. This clonotype was counted a few times. Antigen unknown. This sequence originates from a boy under two years old with Wiskott-Aldrich syndrome, due to receive a stem cell transplant. This specimen consisted of PBMCs, obtained before TCRalphabeta/CD19-depleted stem cell transplant. The J gene is TRBJ2-3, the V gene TRBV12-3 or TRBV12-4, with D possibly TRBD2 on 5 matching bases. This chain's CDR3 is CASKLRGTSILDTQYF. CDR3 nucleotides: TGTGCCAGCAAACTACGGGGAACGTCTATCTTAGATACGCAGTATTTT.